These 24 T cell receptor beta chains were all obtained from the same sample, sequenced in a study of CXCR3-negative and CXCR3-positive naive CD8 T cells (dated by TCRdb to about 2019). What the authors observed across the whole study: TRB CDR3s from CXCR3-positive naive cells showed higher hydrophobicity (lower Kidera factor 4), lower energy, and higher strength and volume indices than CXCR3-negative naive cells.

The reads were generated on a NextSeq 550. The Human TCR Profiling Kit (MiLaboratory) was used to prepare UMI-labeled 5' RACE TRB cDNA libraries. The reads, reprocessed by TCRdb, yield one row per CDR3 protein sequence and no DNA. The table held for this sample gives approximately 90,000 distinct CDR3 sequences. Of the sample, almost 0.55% falls within the top ten clones. Antigens of these TCRs are unknown. Input material: naive CXCR3+ CD8+ T cells from blood. This specimen's cell subset or site label, interpreted: CD45RO-CCR7+CD27+CD95- naive CD8+ T cells expressing CXCR3 (TNR3+). All receptors come from a human donor in good health. Some clones in this sample may be carry-over from other donors' samples.

V and J are TRBV5-1 and TRBJ2-2; absent DNA, TCRdb's TRBD2 call cannot be checked. Germline V gene lookup returns CDR1 SGHRS and CDR2 YFSETQ. CDR3 length: 15 amino acids. The CDR3 loop is CASQVSGSNTGELFF.

The chain carries TRBV5-1 and TRBJ2-7; with no DNA, the TCRdb D assignment of TRBD1 cannot be verified. This CDR3 comprises 14 residues. The germline CDR1 and CDR2 sequences are SGHRS and YFSETQ. The chain's CDR3 is CASSLGTGTTEQYF.

J is TRBJ2-7 and V is TRBV7-8; absent DNA, TCRdb's TRBD1 call cannot be checked. Germline-derived CDR1 and CDR2 are SGHVS and FQNEAQ. This CDR3 comprises 15 residues. The CDR3 sequence is CASSPGTGVGYEQYF.

This chain uses TRBV25-1 with TRBJ2-7; TCRdb's assignment of TRBD1 cannot be checked, as there is no DNA. Germline V CDR1 and CDR2: MGHDK, SYGVNS. The CDR3 runs 14 residues. The CDR3 region is CASSQGLGSSEQYF.

This chain connects TRBV5-1 to TRBJ1-1; TCRdb's D call, TRBD1, is unchecked because there is no DNA. The length of the CDR3 is 11 residues. CDR1 is SGHRS, CDR2 YFSETQ, per germline. This CDR3 is CASSGGTEAFF.

V is TRBV15 and J is TRBJ2-7; TCRdb gives TRBD1 as the D gene, but with no DNA this cannot be confirmed. CDR1 LNHNV and CDR2 YYDKDF come from the germline V gene (reference sequence). The CDR3 totals 13 residues. CDR3 region: CATSEDRAYEQYF.

The chain recombines TRBV23-1 with TRBJ2-5; checking the TCRdb D call of TRBD2 is not possible without DNA. TRBV23-1 counts as an open reading frame of uncertain function. This CDR3 is 15 amino acids long. The CDR3 reads CASSQSGDQLETQYF.

The CDR3 sequence is CSAREGQLGEQYF. The rearrangement links TRBV20-1 to TRBJ2-7; with no DNA, the TCRdb D assignment of TRBD1 cannot be verified. Germline values: CDR1 DFQATT, CDR2 SNEGSKA (reference sequence). The CDR3 is 13 amino acids.

V usage is TRBV5-5 and J usage is TRBJ2-7; the TCRdb D gene call, TRBD1, has no DNA to confirm it. Looked up from germline, CDR1 is SGHKS and CDR2 is YYEKEE (reference sequence). The CDR3 extends over 15 amino acids. The CDR3 sequence: CASRPNPGTHYEQYF.

The CDR3 region is CASSLRLAGVGETQYF. The chain combines TRBV28 with TRBJ2-5; TCRdb reports TRBD2, a call that lacks DNA to check it against. Looked up from germline, CDR1 is MDHEN and CDR2 is SYDVKM. The CDR3 sequence is 16 residues long.

The V and J genes are TRBV12-3 or TRBV12-4 and TRBJ1-5. There are 14 residues in the CDR3. Here the CDR3 reads CASSGLPSNQPQHF.

The chain links TRBV6-2 or TRBV6-3 to TRBJ1-1; TCRdb calls TRBD1, which cannot be checked without DNA. Germline V gene lookup returns CDR1 MNHEY and CDR2 SVGEGT. The CDR3 spans 16 residues. The CDR3 region is CASSYSKGQGNTEAFF.

The chain couples TRBV7-3 to TRBJ1-1. This CDR3 contains 12 residues. From germline, CDR1 is SGHTA and CDR2 FQGTGA. The CDR3 loop reads CASSLMGTEAFF.

V is TRBV6-2 or TRBV6-3 and J is TRBJ2-1; TCRdb picks TRBD1, but there is no DNA to check that call. The germline V gene has CDR1 MNHEY and CDR2 SVGEGT. The CDR3 sequence is 14 residues long. The CDR3 loop reads CASTKGQAFNEQFF.

The rearrangement links TRBV7-6 to TRBJ2-5. Germline CDR1 and CDR2: SGHVS and FNYEAQ. The CDR3 is made up of 13 amino acids. The CDR3 sequence: CASSWMGKETQYF.

V usage is TRBV28 and J usage is TRBJ2-7; checking the TCRdb D call of TRBD1 is not possible without DNA. Germline lookup yields CDR1 MDHEN and CDR2 SYDVKM. This CDR3 is 12 amino acids long. The CDR3: CASSSTGLEQYF.

The rearrangement uses TRBV20-1 and TRBJ2-1; TCRdb indicates TRBD2, and absent DNA this call remains unverified. This CDR3 has 16 amino acids. The germline V gene has CDR1 DFQATT and CDR2 SNEGSKA (reference sequence). CDR3 residues: CSATQLAGRTYNEQFF.

The chain carries TRBV12-5 and TRBJ2-7. CDR1 and CDR2 (germline): LGHNT, FRNRAP. The CDR3 is made up of 16 amino acids. The CDR3: CASGACLNYAAYEQYF.

The V gene is TRBV7-9, the J gene TRBJ1-1. Germline V lookup: CDR1 SEHNR, CDR2 FQNEAQ (reference sequence). The CDR3 contains 12 residues. The CDR3 reads CASSFGTTEAFF.

CDR3: CASSRRDYINEQFF. This sequence joins TRBV9 and TRBJ2-1; no DNA is available, so the TRBD2 call from TCRdb remains unchecked. The CDR3 consists of 14 residues. Germline V gene data show CDR1 as SGDLS and CDR2 as YYNGEE.

The rearrangement uses TRBV29-1 and TRBJ1-3. The CDR3 sequence is 14 residues long. The germline gives CDR1 SQVTM, CDR2 ANQGSEA. CDR3 sequence reads: CSVGGGETGNTIYF.

This rearrangement joins TRBV7-2 to TRBJ1-4. CDR1 and CDR2 from the germline V gene are SGHTA and FQGNSA. CDR3 size: 12 residues. This chain's CDR3 is CASSPATGKLFF. The variable domain in full, with the rest retrieved from reference TRBV7-2 and TRBJ1-4, is GAGVSQSPSNKVTEKGKDVELRCDPISGHTALYWYRQSLGQGLEFLIYFQGNSAPDKSGLPSDRFSAERTGGSVSTLTIQRTQQEDSAVYLCASSPATGKLFFGSGTQLSVL.

The chain recombines TRBV12-3 or TRBV12-4 with TRBJ2-1; the D gene TCRdb calls, TRBD1, cannot be checked with no DNA. The CDR3 has 13 residues. CDR3 residues: CASSGDRDNEQFF.

V is TRBV28 and J is TRBJ2-7; TCRdb's assignment of TRBD2 cannot be checked, as there is no DNA. CDR1 is MDHEN and CDR2 is SYDVKM in the germline V gene. The CDR3 spans 17 residues. CDR3 protein: CASGYQTSGRQRYEQYF. Full variable domain (rest looked up from reference TRBV28 and TRBJ2-7): DVKVTQSSRYLVKRTGEKVFLECVQDMDHENMFWYRQDPGLGLRLIYFSYDVKMKEKGDIPEGYSVSREKKERFSLILESASTNQTSMYLCASGYQTSGRQRYEQYFGPGTRLTVT.